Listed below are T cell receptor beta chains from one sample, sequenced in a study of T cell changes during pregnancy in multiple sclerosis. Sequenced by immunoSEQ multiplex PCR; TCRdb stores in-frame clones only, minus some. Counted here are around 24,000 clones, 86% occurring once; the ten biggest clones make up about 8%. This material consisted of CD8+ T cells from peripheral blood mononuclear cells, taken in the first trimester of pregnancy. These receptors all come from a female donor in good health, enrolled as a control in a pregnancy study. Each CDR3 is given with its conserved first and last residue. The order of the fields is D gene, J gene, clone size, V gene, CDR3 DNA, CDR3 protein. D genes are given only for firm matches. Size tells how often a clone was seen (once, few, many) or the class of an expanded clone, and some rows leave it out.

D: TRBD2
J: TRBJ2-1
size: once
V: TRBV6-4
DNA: TGTGCCAGCAGTGCTAGCGGGGGGGAATACAATGAGCAGTTCTTC
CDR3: CASSASGGEYNEQFF

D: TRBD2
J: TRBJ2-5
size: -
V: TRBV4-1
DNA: TGCGCCAGCAGCCTATCGACTAGCGGGGGGGCGGAGACCCAGTACTTC
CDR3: CASSLSTSGGAETQYF

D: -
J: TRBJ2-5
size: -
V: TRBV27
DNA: TGTGCCAGCAGTTCCCTTAGGGGGCAAGAGACCCAGTACTTC
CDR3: CASSSLRGQETQYF

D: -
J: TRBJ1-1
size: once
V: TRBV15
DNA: TGTGCCACCAGCAGGAGGGATGGGGACACTGAAGCTTTCTTT
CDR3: CATSRRDGDTEAFF

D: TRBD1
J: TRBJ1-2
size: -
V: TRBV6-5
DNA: TGTGCCAGCGGAGGAGGACAGGGCCTCCTCTATGGCTACACCTTC
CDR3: CASGGGQGLLYGYTF

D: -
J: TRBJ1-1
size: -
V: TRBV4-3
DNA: TGCGCCAGCAGCCAAGATGGGGTTAGGGGGTTAGGTACTGAAGCTTTCTTT
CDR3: CASSQDGVRGLGTEAFF

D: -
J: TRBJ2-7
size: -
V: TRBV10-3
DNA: TGTGCCATCAGTGGTCCCGGAGACGAGCAGTACTTC
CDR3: CAISGPGDEQYF

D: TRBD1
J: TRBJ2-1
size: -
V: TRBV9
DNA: TGTGCCAGCAGCGTAGTTGGGACAGACTCCTACAATGAGCAGTTCTTC
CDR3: CASSVVGTDSYNEQFF

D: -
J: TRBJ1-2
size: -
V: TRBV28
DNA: TGTGCCAGCGCTCACGAGGACAGTCGAGCTAACTATGGCTACACCTTC
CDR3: CASAHEDSRANYGYTF

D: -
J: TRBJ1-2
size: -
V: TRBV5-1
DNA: TGCGCCAGCAGCCTGACAGAAAACTATGGCTACACCTTC
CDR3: CASSLTENYGYTF

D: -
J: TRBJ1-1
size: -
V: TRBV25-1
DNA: TGTGCCAGCAGTAGGGGCGGTTACACTGAAGCTTTCTTT
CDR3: CASSRGGYTEAFF

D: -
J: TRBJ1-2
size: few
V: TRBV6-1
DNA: TGTGCCAGCAGTGAAAAAAACAGCTTCTATGGCTACACCTTC
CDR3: CASSEKNSFYGYTF

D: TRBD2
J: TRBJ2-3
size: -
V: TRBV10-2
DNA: TGCGCCAGCAGGGGTTGGACTAGCGGGGGGGCGGGCACAGATACGCAGTATTTT
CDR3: CASRGWTSGGAGTDTQYF

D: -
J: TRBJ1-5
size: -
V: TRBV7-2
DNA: TGTGCCAGCAGCCCGGGCGGGGCTGGCAATCAGCCCCAGCATTTT
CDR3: CASSPGGAGNQPQHF

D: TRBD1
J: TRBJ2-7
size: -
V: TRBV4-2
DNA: TGTGCCAGCAGCCCCGGGGACAGGGATTACGACGAGCAGTACTTC
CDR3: CASSPGDRDYDEQYF

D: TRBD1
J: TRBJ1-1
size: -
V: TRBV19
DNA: TGTGCCAGTAGTAAACGGAGACAGGGAGAAACTGAAGCTTTCTTT
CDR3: CASSKRRQGETEAFF

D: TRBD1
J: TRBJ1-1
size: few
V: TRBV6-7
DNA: TGTGCCAGCAGTTATGGACAGGGTAGGGCTGCCACTGAAGCTTTCTTT
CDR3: CASSYGQGRAATEAFF

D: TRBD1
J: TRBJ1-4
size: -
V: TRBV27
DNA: TGTGCCAGCAGTGGGACAGCCTCATCTAATGAAAAACTGTTTTTT
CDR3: CASSGTASSNEKLFF

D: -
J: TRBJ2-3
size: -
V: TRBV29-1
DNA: TGCAGCCCCACCGTCGGGATGGGGGGTATAGGGGATACGCAGTATTTT
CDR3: CSPTVGMGGIGDTQYF

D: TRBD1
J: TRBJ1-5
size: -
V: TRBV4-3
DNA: TGCGCCAGCAGCCAAGGCCAGGGGGTCCAGCCCCAGCATTTT
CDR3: CASSQGQGVQPQHF

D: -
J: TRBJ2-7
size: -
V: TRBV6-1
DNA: TGTGCCAGCAGTGAAGCAGAAGAGATTCACTACGAGCAGTACTTC
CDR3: CASSEAEEIHYEQYF

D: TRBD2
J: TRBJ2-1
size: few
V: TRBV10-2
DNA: TGCGCCAGCAGCGTAACTAGCGGACCACCTAATGAGCAGTTCTTC
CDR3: CASSVTSGPPNEQFF

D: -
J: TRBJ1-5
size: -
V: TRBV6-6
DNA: TGTGCCAGCAGGCGCGATCAGCCCCAGCATTTT
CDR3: CASRRDQPQHF

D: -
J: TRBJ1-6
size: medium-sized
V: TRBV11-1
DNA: TGTGCCAGCAGCTTATGGGGGCTGTCACCCCTCCACTTT
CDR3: CASSLWGLSPLHF

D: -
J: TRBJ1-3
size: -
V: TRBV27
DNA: TGTGCCAGCAGTTTATCCAGGGTCGGAAACACCATATATTTT
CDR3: CASSLSRVGNTIYF

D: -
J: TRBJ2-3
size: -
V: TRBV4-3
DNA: TGCGCCAGCAGCCAAGATCCAGGGTCCCTACTAGATACGCAGTATTTT
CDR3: CASSQDPGSLLDTQYF

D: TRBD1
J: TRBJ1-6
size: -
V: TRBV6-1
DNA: TGTGCCAGCAGTACTACCGGGACAGCTACCTCACCCCTCCACTTT
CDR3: CASSTTGTATSPLHF

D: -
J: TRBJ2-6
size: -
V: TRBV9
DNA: TGTGCCAGCACCTTGGGGGCCGGGGCCAACGTCCTGACTTTC
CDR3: CASTLGAGANVLTF

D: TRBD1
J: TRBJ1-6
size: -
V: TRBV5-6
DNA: TGTGCCAGCAGCTTCGGGACAGCTAATTCACCCCTCCACTTT
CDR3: CASSFGTANSPLHF

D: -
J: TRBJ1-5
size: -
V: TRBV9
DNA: TGTGCCAGCAGCGTAGGGCTAGATCAGCCCCAGCATTTT
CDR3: CASSVGLDQPQHF

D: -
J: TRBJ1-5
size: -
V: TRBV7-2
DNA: TGTGCCAGCAGCTTCATTGGGGGCGCAGGGTATCAGCCCCAGCATTTT
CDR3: CASSFIGGAGYQPQHF

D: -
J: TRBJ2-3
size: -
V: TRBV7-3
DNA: TGTGCCAGCAGCTTAGCGGTGCAGAGCACAGATACGCAGTATTTT
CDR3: CASSLAVQSTDTQYF

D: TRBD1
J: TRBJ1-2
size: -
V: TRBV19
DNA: TGTGCCAGTAGTATCGGGACAGGGAACTATGGCTACACCTTC
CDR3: CASSIGTGNYGYTF

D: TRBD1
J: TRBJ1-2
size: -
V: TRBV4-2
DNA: TGTGCCAGCAGCCAAGAGGGACAGGGGGGATATGGCTACACCTTC
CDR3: CASSQEGQGGYGYTF

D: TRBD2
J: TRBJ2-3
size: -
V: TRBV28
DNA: TGTGCCAGCAGCTTCCTAAGGCCTAGCGGGCCAGATACGCAGTATTTT
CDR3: CASSFLRPSGPDTQYF

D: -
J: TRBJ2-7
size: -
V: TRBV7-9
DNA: TGTGCCAGCAGGTCAGGGGACGACTACGAGCAGTACTTC
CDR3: CASRSGDDYEQYF

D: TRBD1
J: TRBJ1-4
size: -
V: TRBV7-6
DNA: TGTGCCAGCAGCCAAGGGGGCGCAGGTGAAAAACTGTTTTTT
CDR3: CASSQGGAGEKLFF

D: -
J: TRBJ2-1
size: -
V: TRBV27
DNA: TGTGCCAGCAGTCCCCTACAAGGGGTCACCTACAATGAGCAGTTCTTC
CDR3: CASSPLQGVTYNEQFF

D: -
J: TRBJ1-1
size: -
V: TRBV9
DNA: TGTGCCAGCAGCTTACTTACAGAGAACACTGAAGCTTTCTTT
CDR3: CASSLLTENTEAFF

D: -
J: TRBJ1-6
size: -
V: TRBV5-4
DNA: TGTGCCAGCAGCTTCTCAGGGGTAGGTTCACCCCTCCACTTT
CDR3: CASSFSGVGSPLHF

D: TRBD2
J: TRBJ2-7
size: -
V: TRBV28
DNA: TGTGCCAGCGAGTTTGGCGGGGGGAACGAGCAGTACTTC
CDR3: CASEFGGGNEQYF

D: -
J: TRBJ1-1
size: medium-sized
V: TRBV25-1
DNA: TGTGCCAGCAGTGAATCCCCACAGATTGAAGCTTTCTTT
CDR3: CASSESPQIEAFF

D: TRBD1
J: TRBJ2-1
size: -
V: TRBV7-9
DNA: TGTGCCAGCAGCATGCTGACAGGGGGATCCTACAATGAGCAGTTCTTC
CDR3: CASSMLTGGSYNEQFF

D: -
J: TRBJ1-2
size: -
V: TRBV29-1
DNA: TGCAGCGTTGAAGACCCCGACACCAACTATGGCTACACCTTC
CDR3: CSVEDPDTNYGYTF

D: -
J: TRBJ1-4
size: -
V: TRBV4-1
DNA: TGCGCCAGCAGCAGGGGATTCAATGAAAAACTGTTTTTT
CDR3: CASSRGFNEKLFF

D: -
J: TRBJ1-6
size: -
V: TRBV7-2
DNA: TGTGCCAGCAGCTCCGCCCTTTCCTTGAGCTCCTATAATTCACCCCTCCACTTT
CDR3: CASSSALSLSSYNSPLHF

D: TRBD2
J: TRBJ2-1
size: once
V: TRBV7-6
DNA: TGTGCCAGCAGCTCCTCAGCGGGGGGGCTTTTGATTGAGCAGTTCTTC
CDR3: CASSSSAGGLLIEQFF

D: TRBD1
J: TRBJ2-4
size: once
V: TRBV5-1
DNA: TGCGCCAGCAGCTTGGGACAGGGGTTATACTTC
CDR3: CASSLGQGLYF

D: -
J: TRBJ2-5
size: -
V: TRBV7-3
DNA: TGTGCCAGCAGCCTACTACCGGGGGAGACCCAGTACTTC
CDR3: CASSLLPGETQYF

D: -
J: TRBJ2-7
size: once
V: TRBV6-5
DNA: TGTGCCAGCGGAGGGGGCCACAGCTCCTACGAGCAGTACTTC
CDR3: CASGGGHSSYEQYF

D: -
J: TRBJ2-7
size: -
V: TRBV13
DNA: TGTGCCAGCAGCCCACGGGATGTAGACTGGGGGCGAATCGAGCAGTACTTC
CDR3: CASSPRDVDWGRIEQYF

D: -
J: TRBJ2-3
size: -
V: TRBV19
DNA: TGTGCCAGTAGTAGCAGCGCGGCAGATACGCAGTATTTT
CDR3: CASSSSAADTQYF

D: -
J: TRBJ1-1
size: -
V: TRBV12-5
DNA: TGTGCTAGTGGTTCCATCCCGAACACTGAAGCTTTCTTT
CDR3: CASGSIPNTEAFF

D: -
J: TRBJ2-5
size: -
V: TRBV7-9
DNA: TGTGCCAGCAGCTTAGCGCTAGGCAGGGGGGTAGAAGAGACCCAGTACTTC
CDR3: CASSLALGRGVEETQYF

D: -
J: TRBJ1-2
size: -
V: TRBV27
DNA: TGTGCCAGCAGTTTATCGGGAGCGCGAGGCTACACCTTC
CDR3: CASSLSGARGYTF

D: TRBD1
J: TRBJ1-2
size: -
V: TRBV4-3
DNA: TGCGCCAGCAGCATGGACAGGGGGGATGGCTACACCTTC
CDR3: CASSMDRGDGYTF

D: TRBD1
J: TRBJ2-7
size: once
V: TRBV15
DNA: TGTGCCACCAGCAGGGGACAGGGGGTTTACGAGCAGTACTTC
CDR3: CATSRGQGVYEQYF

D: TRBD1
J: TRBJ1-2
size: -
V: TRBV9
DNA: TGTGCCAGCAGTCTCCTCGAAGGACAGGGCGAGAGGGACACCTTC
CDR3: CASSLLEGQGERDTF

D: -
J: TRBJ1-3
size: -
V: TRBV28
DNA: TGTGCCAGCAGTGCAACAGGGTGGGGAAACACCATATATTTT
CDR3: CASSATGWGNTIYF

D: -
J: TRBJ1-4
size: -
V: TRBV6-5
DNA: TGTGCCAGCAGCCTGGAGGGGAATGAAAAACTGTTTTTT
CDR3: CASSLEGNEKLFF